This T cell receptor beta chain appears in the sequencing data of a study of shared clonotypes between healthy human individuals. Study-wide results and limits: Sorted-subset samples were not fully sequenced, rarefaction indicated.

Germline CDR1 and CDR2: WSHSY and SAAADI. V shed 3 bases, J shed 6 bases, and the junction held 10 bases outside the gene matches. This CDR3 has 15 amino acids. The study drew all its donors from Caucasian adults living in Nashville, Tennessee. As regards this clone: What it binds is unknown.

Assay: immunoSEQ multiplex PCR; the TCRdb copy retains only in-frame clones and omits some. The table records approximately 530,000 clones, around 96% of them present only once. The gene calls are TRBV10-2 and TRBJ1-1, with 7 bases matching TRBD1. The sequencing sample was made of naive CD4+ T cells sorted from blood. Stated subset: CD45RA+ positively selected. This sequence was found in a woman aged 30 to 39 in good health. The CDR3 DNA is TGCGCCAGCAGTGATACCCTCGAAAGGGGGCCTGAAGCTTTCTTT. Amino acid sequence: CASSDTLERGPEAFF.